This record covers a single TCR beta chain. The ends were cut back, 3 bases at V and 7 bases at J, with 15 bases in the middle. The CDR3 contains 15 residues. The V gene's germline CDR1 is MDHEN and CDR2 SYDVKM. The source of the sample is a study of blood T cells in healthy people across ages. Alongside a J-beta primer mix, a sample-barcoded 5' primer served in a second PCR lasting about 7 to 12 cycles. MiXCR, run by TCRdb on the 5' RACE reads, gives a single entry per CDR3 protein. There are about 720,000 distinct CDR3 sequences in the sample; 25% occur only once, and roughly 3.5% lies in the top ten. The data also belong to a second study, concerning T cells of mothers and their children.

Sequencing was done on a sample of blood. This receptor was obtained from a boy aged 5-17 years in good health. The chain uses TRBV28 and TRBJ1-4; TRBD1 might be the D (6 bases). The CDR3 loop is CASSFRTGKAEKLFF. CDR3 nucleotides: TGTGCCAGCAGTTTCCGAACAGGGAAGGCTGAAAAACTGTTTTTT.